This T cell receptor beta chain was observed in a study of CD8 T cells in Susac syndrome (dated by TCRdb to about 2019). About the full investigation: Whether CD8+ T cell activation and differentiation in Susac syndrome was antigen driven was tested using repertoire sequencing. Here is what the overall study found, with its caveats: The study acknowledged that relatively few individuals were included in the TCR sequencing and HLA analysis.

High-throughput TCR beta sequencing profiled peripheral blood CD8+ and CD4+ T cells from healthy donors, Susac syndrome patients and multiple sclerosis patients. Healthy donors were age- and sex-matched controls. Bulk CD8+ and CD4+ T cells were purified by magnetic negative isolation, while CD8+ TEMRA cells were enriched using FACS. Blood was drawn into EDTA tubes, processed within 24 hours, and PBMCs were isolated by density gradient centrifugation. PBMCs destined for TCR sequencing were cryopreserved in liquid nitrogen and later thawed in a 37 °C water bath. The sorted or isolated CD4+, CD8+ and CD8+ TEMRA cells had a purity of 90% or higher. RNA was extracted using the RNeasy kit, and roughly 0.5 to 1 ug of the RNA was reverse transcribed with random hexamers. TCR beta CDR3 regions were amplified with the immunoSEQ multiplex PCR assay covering 54 Vbeta and 13 Jbeta segments. PCR amplification bias was corrected using a synthetic template baseline for primer optimization and computational correction. As for how the authors treated the data: Only productive sequences were kept, with reads annotated to V, D and J genes according to IMGT and analyzed in immunoSEQ Analyzer. Clonality was computed as one minus Shannon entropy normalized by log2 of the number of productive unique sequences. Public and private clones were assessed among the 100 most prevalent clones of each patient and control. Susac-specific clones were defined as absent from healthy and MS cohorts, approximately 1,000 published viral clones and other ImmuneACCESS disease sequences. In TCRdb, the public reads were trimmed at Q25 with fastp and aligned with MiXCR, with productive beta chains retained. Every CDR3 protein is listed once, alongside the most common genes and DNA of its rows. For this entry, the V and J calls and clone size follow TCRdb and not the study's own pipeline. The sample includes about 120,000 distinct CDR3 sequences, with 85% to 95% observed a single time. Jointly, the top ten make up around 0.15% of the sample.

Note on this clonotype: Its antigen has not been determined. It has no much larger one-base neighbor in the sample; base qualities were not kept.

The sequencing sample was made of CD4+ T cells from PBMCs. This receptor was identified in a human donor in good health.

The CDR3 in this case is CASSLGRGQQETQYF. The base sequence is TGTGCCAGCAGCTTGGGTCGGGGACAGCAAGAGACCCAGTACTTC. The V gene is TRBV5-8 and the J gene is TRBJ2-5, and 7 junctional nucleotides match TRBD1. The CDR3 starts with the cysteine, ends with the phenylalanine, and has 15 residues. This entry keeps only the CDR3 DNA: 45 bases, framed from base 1. The V end gives up 0 bases and the J end 2 bases, leaving 4 bases in the junction not matched to a gene. CDR1 is given as SGHTS and CDR2 as YDEGEE, both from the germline V gene.